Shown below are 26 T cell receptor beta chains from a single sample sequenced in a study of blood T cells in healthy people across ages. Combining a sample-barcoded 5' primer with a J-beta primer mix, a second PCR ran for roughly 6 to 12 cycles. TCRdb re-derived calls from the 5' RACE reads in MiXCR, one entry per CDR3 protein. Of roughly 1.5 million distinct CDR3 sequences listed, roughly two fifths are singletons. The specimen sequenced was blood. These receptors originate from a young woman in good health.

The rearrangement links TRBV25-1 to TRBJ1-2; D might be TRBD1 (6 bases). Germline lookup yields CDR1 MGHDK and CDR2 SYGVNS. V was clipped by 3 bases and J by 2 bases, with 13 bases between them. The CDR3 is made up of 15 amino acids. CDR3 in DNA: TGTGCCAGCAGTGATCCCAGGGGATTGAACTATGGCTACACCTTC. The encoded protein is CASSDPRGLNYGYTF.

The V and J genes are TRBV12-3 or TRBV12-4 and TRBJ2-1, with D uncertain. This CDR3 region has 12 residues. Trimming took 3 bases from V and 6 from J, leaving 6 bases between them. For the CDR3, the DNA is TGTGCCAGCAGTTTTCAGCGCAATGAGCAGTTCTTC. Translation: CASSFQRNEQFF.

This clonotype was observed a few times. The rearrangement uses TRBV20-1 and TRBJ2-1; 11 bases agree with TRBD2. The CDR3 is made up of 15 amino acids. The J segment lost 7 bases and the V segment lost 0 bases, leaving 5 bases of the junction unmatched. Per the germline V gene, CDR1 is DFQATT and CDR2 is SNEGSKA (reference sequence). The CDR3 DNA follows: TGCAGTGCTAGAGACCCTAGCGGGGGGACGAATGAGCAGTTCTTC. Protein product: CSARDPSGGTNEQFF.

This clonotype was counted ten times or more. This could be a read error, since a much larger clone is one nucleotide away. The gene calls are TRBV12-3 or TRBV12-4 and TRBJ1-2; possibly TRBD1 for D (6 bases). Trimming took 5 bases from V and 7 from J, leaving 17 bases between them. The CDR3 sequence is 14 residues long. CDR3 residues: CASSVTGGGFGYTF. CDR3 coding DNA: TGTGCCAGCAGTGTTACCGGGGGCGGCTTTGGCTACACCTTC.

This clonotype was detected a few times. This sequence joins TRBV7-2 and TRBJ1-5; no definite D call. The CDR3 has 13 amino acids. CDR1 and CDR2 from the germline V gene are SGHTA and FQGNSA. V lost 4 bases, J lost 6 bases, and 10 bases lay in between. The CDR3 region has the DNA TGTGCCAGCAGCTCCACCCCGAGTCAGCCCCAGCATTTT. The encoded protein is CASSSTPSQPQHF.

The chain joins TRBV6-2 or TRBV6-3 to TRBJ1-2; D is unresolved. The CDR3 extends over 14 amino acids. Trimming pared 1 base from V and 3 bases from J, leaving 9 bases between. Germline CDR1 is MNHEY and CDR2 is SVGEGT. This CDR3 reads CASSYLALDYGYTF. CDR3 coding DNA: TGTGCCAGCAGTTACTTGGCACTGGACTATGGCTACACCTTC.

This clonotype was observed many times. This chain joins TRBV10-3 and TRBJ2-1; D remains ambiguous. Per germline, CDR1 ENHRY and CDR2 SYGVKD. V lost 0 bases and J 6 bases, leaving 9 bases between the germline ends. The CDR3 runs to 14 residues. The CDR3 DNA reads TGTGCCATCAGTGAGTCGGCACAGAGCAATGAGCAGTTCTTC. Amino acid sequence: CAISESAQSNEQFF.

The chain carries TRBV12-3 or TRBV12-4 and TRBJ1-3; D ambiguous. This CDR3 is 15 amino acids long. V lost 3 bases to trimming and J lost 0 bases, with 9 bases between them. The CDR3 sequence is CASSFYETSGNTIYF. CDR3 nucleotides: TGTGCCAGCAGTTTCTACGAGACCTCTGGAAACACCATATATTTT.

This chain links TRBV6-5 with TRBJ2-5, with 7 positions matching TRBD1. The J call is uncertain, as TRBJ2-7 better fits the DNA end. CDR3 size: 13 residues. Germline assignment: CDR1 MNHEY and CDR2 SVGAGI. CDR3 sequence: CASSWGQGVEQYF. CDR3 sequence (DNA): TGTGCCAGCAGTTGGGGGCAGGGGGTCGAGCAGTACTTC.

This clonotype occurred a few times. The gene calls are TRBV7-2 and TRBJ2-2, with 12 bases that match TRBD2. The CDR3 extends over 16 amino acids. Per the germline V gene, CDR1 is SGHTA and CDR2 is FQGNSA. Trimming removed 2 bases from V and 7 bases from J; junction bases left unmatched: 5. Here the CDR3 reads CASSLRLAGVVGELFF. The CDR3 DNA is TGTGCCAGCAGCTTAAGACTAGCGGGAGTGGTCGGGGAGCTGTTTTTT. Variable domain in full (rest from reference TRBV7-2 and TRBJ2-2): GAGVSQSPSNKVTEKGKDVELRCDPISGHTALYWYRQSLGQGLEFLIYFQGNSAPDKSGLPSDRFSAERTGGSVSTLTIQRTQQEDSAVYLCASSLRLAGVVGELFFGEGSRLTVL.

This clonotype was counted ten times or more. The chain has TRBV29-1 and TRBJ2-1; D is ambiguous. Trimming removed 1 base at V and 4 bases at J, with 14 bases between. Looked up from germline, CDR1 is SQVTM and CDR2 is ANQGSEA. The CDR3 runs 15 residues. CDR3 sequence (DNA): TGCAGCGTTGAAGGTGTAGGCTTGAAGTACAATGAGCAGTTCTTC. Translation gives CSVEGVGLKYNEQFF.

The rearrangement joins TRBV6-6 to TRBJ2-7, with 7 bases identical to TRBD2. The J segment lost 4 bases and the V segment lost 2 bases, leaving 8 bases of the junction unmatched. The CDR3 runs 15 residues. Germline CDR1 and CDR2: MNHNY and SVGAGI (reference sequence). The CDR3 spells CASSYSGDRSYEQYF. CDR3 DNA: TGTGCCAGCAGTTACAGCGGGGATCGATCGTACGAGCAGTACTTC.

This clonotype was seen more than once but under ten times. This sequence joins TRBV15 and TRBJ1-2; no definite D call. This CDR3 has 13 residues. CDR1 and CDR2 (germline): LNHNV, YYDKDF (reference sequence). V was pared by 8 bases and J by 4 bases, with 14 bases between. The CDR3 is CATAQDAGYGYTF. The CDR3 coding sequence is TGTGCCACCGCCCAAGACGCAGGCTATGGCTACACCTTC.

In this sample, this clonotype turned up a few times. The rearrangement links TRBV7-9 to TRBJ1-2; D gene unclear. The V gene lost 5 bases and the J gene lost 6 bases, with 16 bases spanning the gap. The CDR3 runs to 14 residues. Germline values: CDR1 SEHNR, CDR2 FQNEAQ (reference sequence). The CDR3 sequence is CASSPTWGGNGYTF. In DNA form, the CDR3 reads TGTGCCAGCAGCCCAACCTGGGGAGGGAATGGCTACACCTTC.

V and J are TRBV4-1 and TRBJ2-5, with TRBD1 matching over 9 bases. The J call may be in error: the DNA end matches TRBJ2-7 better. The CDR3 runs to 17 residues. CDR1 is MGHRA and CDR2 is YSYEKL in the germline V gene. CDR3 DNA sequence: TGCGCCAGCAGCCAAGTGGGACCGGGACAGGGTACCCTCGAGCAGTACTTC. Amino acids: CASSQVGPGQGTLEQYF.

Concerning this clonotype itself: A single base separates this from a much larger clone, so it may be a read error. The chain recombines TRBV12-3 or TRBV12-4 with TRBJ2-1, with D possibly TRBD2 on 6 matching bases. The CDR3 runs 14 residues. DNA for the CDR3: TGTGCCAGCAGGAATCAGGCGGGATACAGTGAGCAGTTCTTC. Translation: CASRNQAGYSEQFF.

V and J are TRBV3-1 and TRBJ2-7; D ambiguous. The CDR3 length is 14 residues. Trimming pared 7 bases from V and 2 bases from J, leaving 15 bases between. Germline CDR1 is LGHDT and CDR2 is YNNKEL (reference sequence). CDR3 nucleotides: TGTGCCAGCACCGCTGGCGGATATACCTACGAGCAGTACTTC. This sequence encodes CASTAGGYTYEQYF.

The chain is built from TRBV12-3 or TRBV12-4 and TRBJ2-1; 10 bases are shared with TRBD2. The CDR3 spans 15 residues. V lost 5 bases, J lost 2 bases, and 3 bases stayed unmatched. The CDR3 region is CASSKGLAAYNEQFF. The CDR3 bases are TGTGCCAGCAGTAAAGGACTAGCGGCCTACAATGAGCAGTTCTTC.

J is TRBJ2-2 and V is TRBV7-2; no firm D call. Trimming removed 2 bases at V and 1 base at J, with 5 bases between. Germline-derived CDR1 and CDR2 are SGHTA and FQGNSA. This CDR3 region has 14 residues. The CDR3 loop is CASSLLQNTGELFF. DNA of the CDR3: TGTGCCAGCAGCTTATTACAGAACACCGGGGAGCTGTTTTTT. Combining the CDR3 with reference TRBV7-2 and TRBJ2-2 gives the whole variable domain GAGVSQSPSNKVTEKGKDVELRCDPISGHTALYWYRQSLGQGLEFLIYFQGNSAPDKSGLPSDRFSAERTGGSVSTLTIQRTQQEDSAVYLCASSLLQNTGELFFGEGSRLTVL.

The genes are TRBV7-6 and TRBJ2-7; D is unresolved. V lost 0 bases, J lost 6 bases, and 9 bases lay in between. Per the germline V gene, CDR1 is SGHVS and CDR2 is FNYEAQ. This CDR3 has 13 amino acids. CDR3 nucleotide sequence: TGTGCCAGCAGCTTAGCGGGCCCTCTCGAGCAGTACTTC. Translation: CASSLAGPLEQYF.

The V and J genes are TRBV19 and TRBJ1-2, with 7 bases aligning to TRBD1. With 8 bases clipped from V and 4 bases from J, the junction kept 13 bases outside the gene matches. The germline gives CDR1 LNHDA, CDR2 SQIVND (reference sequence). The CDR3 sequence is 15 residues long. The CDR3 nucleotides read TGTGCCAGTGTCCCCCGGGACAGACTGGGCTATGGCTACACCTTC. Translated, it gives CASVPRDRLGYGYTF.

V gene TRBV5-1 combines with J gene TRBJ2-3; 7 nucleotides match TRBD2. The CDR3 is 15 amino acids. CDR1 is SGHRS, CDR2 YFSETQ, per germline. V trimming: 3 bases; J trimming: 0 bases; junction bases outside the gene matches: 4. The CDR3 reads CASSSERGSTDTQYF. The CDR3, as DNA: TGCGCCAGCAGCTCCGAGCGGGGAAGCACAGATACGCAGTATTTT.

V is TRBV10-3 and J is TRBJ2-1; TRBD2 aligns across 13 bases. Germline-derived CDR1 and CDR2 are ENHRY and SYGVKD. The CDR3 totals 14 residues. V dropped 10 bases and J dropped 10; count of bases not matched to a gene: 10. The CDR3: CATGTSGTLYEQFF. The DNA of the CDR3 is TGTGCCACCGGGACTAGCGGGACGCTATACGAGCAGTTCTTC.

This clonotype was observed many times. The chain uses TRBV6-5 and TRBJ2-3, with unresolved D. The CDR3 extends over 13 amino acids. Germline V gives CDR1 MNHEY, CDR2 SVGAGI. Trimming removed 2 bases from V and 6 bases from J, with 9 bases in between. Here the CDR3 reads CASSYPDGDTQYF. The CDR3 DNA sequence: TGTGCCAGCAGTTACCCGGACGGCGATACGCAGTATTTT.

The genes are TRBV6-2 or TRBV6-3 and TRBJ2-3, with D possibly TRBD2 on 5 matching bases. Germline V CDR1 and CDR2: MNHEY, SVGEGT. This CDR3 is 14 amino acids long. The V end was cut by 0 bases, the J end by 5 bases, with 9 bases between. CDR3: CASSYSIAGDTQYF. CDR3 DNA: TGTGCCAGCAGTTACTCGATTGCGGGAGATACGCAGTATTTT.

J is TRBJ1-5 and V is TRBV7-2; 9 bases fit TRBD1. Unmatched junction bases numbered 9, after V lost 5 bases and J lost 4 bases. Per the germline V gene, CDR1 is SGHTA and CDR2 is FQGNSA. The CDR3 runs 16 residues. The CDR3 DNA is TGTGCCAGCAGCACTTTTGGACAGGGGCAAAATCAGCCCCAGCATTTT. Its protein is CASSTFGQGQNQPQHF.